What follows is one T cell receptor (beta chain) and its context. Trimming removed 5 bases at V and 4 bases at J, with 11 bases between. Germline CDR1 MDHEN, CDR2 SYDVKM. The length of the CDR3 is 13 residues. The study recruited people aged roughly 18 to 95 years across around 24 US areas. Grouping used clinical history reported by participants in a survey and questionnaire. TCRdb's table, derived via immunoSEQ multiplex PCR, lists solely in-frame clones and lacks some. Of about 300,000 clones listed, 85% are singletons. The record originates from a study of blood T cell repertoires in COVID-19. About the research overall: Acute-phase and convalescent COVID-19 samples originated in the United States, Italy and Spain. Nucleic acid was either cDNA or gDNA, and it came from T cells, B-cell-depleted T cells, or PBMCs.

The source material was PBMCs or T cells enriched from blood (not recorded which). The V gene is TRBV28, the J gene TRBJ1-2; perhaps TRBD1 as D (5 bases). The clonotype comes from a woman between 50 and 59 years old who had recovered from COVID-19. CDR3 sequence: CASSGGIFYGYTF. CDR3 DNA sequence: TGTGCCAGCAGTGGGGGGATTTTCTATGGCTACACCTTC.